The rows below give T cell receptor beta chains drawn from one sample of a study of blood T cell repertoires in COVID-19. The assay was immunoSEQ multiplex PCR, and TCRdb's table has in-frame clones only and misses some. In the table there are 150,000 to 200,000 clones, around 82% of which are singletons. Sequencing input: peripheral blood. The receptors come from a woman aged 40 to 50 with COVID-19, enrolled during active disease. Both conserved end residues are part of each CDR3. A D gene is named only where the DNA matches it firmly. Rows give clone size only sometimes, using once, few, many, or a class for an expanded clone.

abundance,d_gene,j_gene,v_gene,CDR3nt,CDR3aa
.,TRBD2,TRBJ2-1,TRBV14,TGTGCCAGCAGCCTCACGGGACTAGCGGGGGTTGAGCAGTTCTTC,CASSLTGLAGVEQFF
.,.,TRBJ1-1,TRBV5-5,TGTGCCAGCAGCTTGGGGGGCTGGGGCACTGAAGCTTTCTTT,CASSLGGWGTEAFF
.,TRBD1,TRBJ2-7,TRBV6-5,TGTGCCAGCAGCCTGGGACAGGGATGGGACGAGCAGTACTTC,CASSLGQGWDEQYF
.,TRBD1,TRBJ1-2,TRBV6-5,TGTGCCAGCAGTCTGGGACAGACCAACTATGGCTACACCTTC,CASSLGQTNYGYTF
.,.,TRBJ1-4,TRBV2,TGTGCCAGCAATCCTTCACGTGGCCATGAAAAACTGTTTTTT,CASNPSRGHEKLFF
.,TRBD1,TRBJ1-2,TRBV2,TGTGCCAGCAGTACCAACCTGGACAGGGGAATAGTCTATGGCTACACCTTC,CASSTNLDRGIVYGYTF
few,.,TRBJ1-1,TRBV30,TGTGCCTGGGGGAGCAACACTGAAGCTTTCTTT,CAWGSNTEAFF
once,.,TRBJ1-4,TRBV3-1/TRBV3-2,TGTGCCAGCAGCCAAGGGGTGACTTCTAATGAAAAACTGTTTTTT,CASSQGVTSNEKLFF
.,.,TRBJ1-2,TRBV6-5,TGTGCCAGCACGGGGGGCTCGGGCTATGGCTACACCTTC,CASTGGSGYGYTF
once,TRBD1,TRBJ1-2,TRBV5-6,TGTGCCAGCAGAACCCCCGTACAGGGGTATGGCTACACCTTC,CASRTPVQGYGYTF
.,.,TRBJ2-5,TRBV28,TGTGCCAGCAGAAGTAGCGGACAAGAGACCCAGTACTTC,CASRSSGQETQYF
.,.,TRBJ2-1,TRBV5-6,TGTGCCAGCAGCGCCCGGGACTCATATCACAATGAGCAGTTCTTC,CASSARDSYHNEQFF
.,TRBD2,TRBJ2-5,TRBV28,TGTGCCAGCAGTTCGATAAGCGCGGGGGGTAGGGAGACCCAGTACTTC,CASSSISAGGRETQYF
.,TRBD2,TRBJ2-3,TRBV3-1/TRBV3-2,TGTGCCAGCAGGATGACTAGCGGGGGATCGGATACGCAGTATTTT,CASRMTSGGSDTQYF
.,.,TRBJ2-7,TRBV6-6,TGTGCCAGCAGATCGCCGGGACAAAACTACGAGCAGTACTTC,CASRSPGQNYEQYF
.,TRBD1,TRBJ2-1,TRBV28,TGTGCCAGCAGTATACAGGGGGCCTACAATGAGCAGTTCTTC,CASSIQGAYNEQFF
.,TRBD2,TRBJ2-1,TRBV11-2,TGTGCCAGCAGCTTAGGATTGGGGACTAGCGGGGAATATGAGCAGTTCTTC,CASSLGLGTSGEYEQFF
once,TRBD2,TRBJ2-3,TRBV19,TGTGCCAGTAGTGCTCGACTAGCGGGAGGGGCAGATACGCAGTATTTT,CASSARLAGGADTQYF
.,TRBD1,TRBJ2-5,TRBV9,TGTGCCAGCAGCGTAGGCGGACAGGGGTGGGAGACCCAGTACTTC,CASSVGGQGWETQYF
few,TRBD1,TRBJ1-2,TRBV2,TGTGCCAGCAGTGATGGTCAGGGGGGCACCATCTATGGCTACACCTTC,CASSDGQGGTIYGYTF
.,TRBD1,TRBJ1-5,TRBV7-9,TGTGCCATCGAGACAGGGATGAATCAGCCCCAGCATTTT,CAIETGMNQPQHF
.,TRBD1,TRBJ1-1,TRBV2,TGTGCCGGGGACAGGGGTGGGGTGAGTGAAGCTTTCTTT,CAGDRGGVSEAFF
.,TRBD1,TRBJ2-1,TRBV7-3,TGTGCCAGCAGCTCCCGGGACAGGGGAAGCAATGAGCAGTTCTTC,CASSSRDRGSNEQFF
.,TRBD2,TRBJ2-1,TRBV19,TGTGCCAGTAGTACCCGACAACTAGCGCTGGATGAGCAGTTCTTC,CASSTRQLALDEQFF
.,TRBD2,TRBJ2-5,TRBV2,TGTGCCAGCAGTGAAGCGAGCGGGATTTGGCAGACCCAGTACTTC,CASSEASGIWQTQYF
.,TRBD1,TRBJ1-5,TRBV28,TGTGCCAGCAGTTTAAGGCAGGGGGCGAGCAATCAGCCCCAGCATTTT,CASSLRQGASNQPQHF
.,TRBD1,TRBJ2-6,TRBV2,TGTGCCAGCAGTCCATACAGGGGCTCTGGGGCCAACGTCCTGACTTTC,CASSPYRGSGANVLTF
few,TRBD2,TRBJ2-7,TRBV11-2,TGTGCCAGCAGCCCACCCACCCGACTAGCGACGCAGTACTTC,CASSPPTRLATQYF
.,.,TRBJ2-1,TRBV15,TGTGCCACCAGCAGAACTGGACAGTACAATGAGCAGTTCTTC,CATSRTGQYNEQFF
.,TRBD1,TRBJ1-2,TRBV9,TGTGCCAGCAGCGGGACCGGGACAGGGGCTTTGAGGGGCTACACCTTC,CASSGTGTGALRGYTF
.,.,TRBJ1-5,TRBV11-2,TGTGCCAGCAGCTTAGGCCGGGTCTCATGGGAGCCCCAGCATTTT,CASSLGRVSWEPQHF
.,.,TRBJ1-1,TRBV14,TGTGCCAGCAGCCAAGACCGGGACACCGTTAACACTGAAGCTTTCTTT,CASSQDRDTVNTEAFF
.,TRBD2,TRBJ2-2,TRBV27,TGTGCCAGCAGTTTGGCGGGAGGGCTCACCGGGGAGCTGTTTTTT,CASSLAGGLTGELFF
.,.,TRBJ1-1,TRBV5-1,TGCGCCAGCACCCGACAGTCCGTTGGGACTGAAGCTTTCTTT,CASTRQSVGTEAFF
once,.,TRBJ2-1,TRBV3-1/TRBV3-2,TGTGCCAGCAGCCCCCTAACGGGAGACGGTGAGCAGTTCTTC,CASSPLTGDGEQFF
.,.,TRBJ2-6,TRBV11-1,TGTGCCAGCAGCTCGGGGTTAAGTGGGGCCAACGTCCTGACTTTC,CASSSGLSGANVLTF
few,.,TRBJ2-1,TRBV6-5,TGTGCCAGCAGTTACATGACAGGGAGGGAGCAGTTCTTC,CASSYMTGREQFF
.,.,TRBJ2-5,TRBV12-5,TGTGCTAGTGGTTTGCAATTACTATTGGAGACCCAGTACTTC,CASGLQLLLETQYF
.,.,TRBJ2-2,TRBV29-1,TGCAGCGTTGGAGGGGGGGCCGGAACCGGGGAGCTGTTTTTT,CSVGGGAGTGELFF
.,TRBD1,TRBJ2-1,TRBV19,TGTGCCAGTAGTATAGGAGGGGGCCGATACAATGAGCAGTTCTTC,CASSIGGGRYNEQFF
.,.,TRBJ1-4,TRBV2,TGTGCCGGTAAAGAGACACTGGATAATGAAAAACTGTTTTTT,CAGKETLDNEKLFF
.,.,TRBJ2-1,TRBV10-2,TGCGCCAGCAAGTCCACTCGCCTTACGGATGAGCAGTTCTTC,CASKSTRLTDEQFF
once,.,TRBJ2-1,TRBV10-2,TGCGCCAGCAGGGCACTAGCCCCAAGCTCCTACAATGAGCAGTTCTTC,CASRALAPSSYNEQFF
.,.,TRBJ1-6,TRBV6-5,TGTGCCAGCAGCGTCTTATCTTCACCCCTCCACTTT,CASSVLSSPLHF
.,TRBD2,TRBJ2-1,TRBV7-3,TGTGCCAGCAGCTTTAGCGGGGGGTACAATGAGCAGTTCTTC,CASSFSGGYNEQFF
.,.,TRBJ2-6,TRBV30,TGTGCCTGGAGAGACACGGGACACCGGAGCTCTGGGGCCAACGTCCTGACTTTC,CAWRDTGHRSSGANVLTF
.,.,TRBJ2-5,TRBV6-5,TGTGCCAGCAGGCCGTTTGAGGTTGAGACCCAGTACTTC,CASRPFEVETQYF
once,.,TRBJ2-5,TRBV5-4,TGTGCCAGCAGCTCCAGTGACCAAGAGACCCAGTACTTC,CASSSSDQETQYF
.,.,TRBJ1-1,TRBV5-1,TGCGCCAGCAGCTTGGAACAGGTTAACCCTGAAGCTTTCTTT,CASSLEQVNPEAFF
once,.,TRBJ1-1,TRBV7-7,TGTGCTAGCAGTCCGGGGAGCGGCACTGAAGCTTTCTTT,CASSPGSGTEAFF
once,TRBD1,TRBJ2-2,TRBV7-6,TGTGCCAGCAGCCGCTTGGGACAGGGTATCGGCACCGGGGAGCTGTTTTTT,CASSRLGQGIGTGELFF